The 17 T cell receptor beta chains reported below all come from one sample, sequenced in a study of OX40 agonist ivuxolimab in advanced cancers. The data were produced by immunoSEQ multiplex PCR, yet TCRdb's version contains in-frame clones alone and is incomplete. Of around 99,000 clones listed, 75% to 95% are singletons. Sequences were derived from CD4+ or CD8+ T cells sorted from blood, sampled in a trial of the OX40 agonist ivuxolimab. These receptors originate from an adult with an advanced solid tumor such as melanoma, head and neck, liver or kidney cancer.

The chain recombines TRBV5-6 with TRBJ1-5; D unresolved. Trimming cost V 5 bases and J 6 bases, with 15 bases left between them. CDR1 and CDR2 (germline): SGHDT, YYEEEE. The CDR3 runs 14 residues. CDR3: CASSLPGLGQPQHF. In DNA form, the CDR3 reads TGTGCCAGCAGTTTGCCTGGGCTAGGTCAGCCCCAGCATTTT.

The chain recombines TRBV19 with TRBJ2-1, with TRBD2 matching 8 bases. The V and J ends lost 5 bases and 6 bases, in that order; junction bases with no gene match: 9. Germline V gives CDR1 LNHDA, CDR2 SQIVND (reference sequence). The CDR3 consists of 15 residues. CDR3 residues: CASSPTAGVPNEQFF. CDR3 sequence (DNA): TGTGCCAGTAGTCCTACAGCGGGAGTTCCCAATGAGCAGTTCTTC.

This chain uses TRBV11-3 with TRBJ2-2; D might be TRBD1 or TRBD2, each matching 5 bases. V was shortened by 2 bases and J by 1 base, with 11 bases between the two germline ends. Germline lookup yields CDR1 SGHNT and CDR2 YENEEA. CDR3 size: 16 residues. CDR3 loop: CASSLNSGGNTGELFF. CDR3 nucleotides: TGTGCCAGCAGCTTAAATTCTGGGGGGAACACCGGGGAGCTGTTTTTT.

The chain recombines TRBV6-6 with TRBJ2-1; no firm D call. CDR3 size: 11 residues. V was shortened by 4 bases and J by 8 bases, with 6 bases between the two germline ends. The V gene's germline CDR1 is MNHNY and CDR2 SVGAGI (reference sequence). In DNA form, the CDR3 reads TGTGCCAGCAGTTTGGTACATGAGCAGTTCTTC. Protein product: CASSLVHEQFF.

The J gene is TRBJ2-2, the V gene TRBV5-1; D gene unclear. The CDR3 runs to 17 residues. Germline values: CDR1 SGHRS, CDR2 YFSETQ. Deletions cut 0 bases from V and 1 base from J, with 13 bases between. The CDR3 reads CASSLGAGPLNTGELFF. In nucleotides, the CDR3 is TGCGCCAGCAGCTTGGGGGCAGGTCCACTGAACACCGGGGAGCTGTTTTTT. The full variable domain, completed using reference TRBV5-1 and TRBJ2-2, is KAGVTQTPRYLIKTRGQQVTLSCSPISGHRSVSWYQQTPGQGLQFLFEYFSETQRNKGNFPGRFSGRQFSNSRSEMNVSTLELGDSALYLCASSLGAGPLNTGELFFGEGSRLTVL.

J is TRBJ1-2 and V is TRBV5-1, with TRBD1 as a possible D gene (5 bases). V was trimmed by 0 bases and J by 5 bases, leaving 8 bases between them. CDR1 SGHRS and CDR2 YFSETQ come from the germline V gene. The CDR3 contains 13 residues. Here the CDR3 DNA reads TGCGCCAGCAGCTTGGACTCAGGGTATGGCTACACCTTC. Translated, it gives CASSLDSGYGYTF. Together with reference TRBV5-1 and TRBJ1-2, the CDR3 gives the full variable domain: KAGVTQTPRYLIKTRGQQVTLSCSPISGHRSVSWYQQTPGQGLQFLFEYFSETQRNKGNFPGRFSGRQFSNSRSEMNVSTLELGDSALYLCASSLDSGYGYTFGSGTRLTVV.

V and J are TRBV5-1 and TRBJ1-6; no clear D gene. With 0 bases removed from V and 6 bases from J, the gap between germline ends came to 13 bases. This CDR3 is 16 amino acids long. Germline lookup yields CDR1 SGHRS and CDR2 YFSETQ. The CDR3 loop reads CASSLGSTDFNSPLHF. The CDR3, as DNA: TGCGCCAGCAGCTTGGGGTCAACGGATTTTAATTCACCCCTCCACTTT.

The chain uses TRBV10-2 and TRBJ2-5, with D perhaps being TRBD1 or TRBD2 (6 bases each). Deletions cut 7 bases from V and 13 bases from J, with 19 bases between. From germline, CDR1 is WSHSY and CDR2 SAAADI. This CDR3 region has 12 residues. CDR3 region: CASTEIRGQAYF. The DNA for the CDR3 is TGCGCCAGCACCGAGATCCGGGGGCAGGCGTACTTC.

The chain joins TRBV9 to TRBJ2-2, with 8 bases that match TRBD1. The CDR3 totals 17 residues. Germline CDR1 is SGDLS and CDR2 is YYNGEE. Germline trimming cut 3 bases from V and 3 bases from J; bases unmatched to any gene: 10. The CDR3 nucleotides are TGTGCCAGCAGCGCCGGACAGGGCTTAGGGTACACCGGGGAGCTGTTTTTT. Residues: CASSAGQGLGYTGELFF.

This chain connects TRBV9 to TRBJ2-1, with D unclear. Trimming cost V 1 base and J 5 bases, with 22 bases left between them. This CDR3 is 18 amino acids long. CDR1 and CDR2 from the germline V gene are SGDLS and YYNGEE. The CDR3 coding sequence is TGTGCCAGCAGCGTATCGGTTCGAGGAGTAAGTGGGGACAATGAGCAGTTCTTC. It is translated as CASSVSVRGVSGDNEQFF. The full variable domain, completed using reference TRBV9 and TRBJ2-1, is DSGVTQTPKHLITATGQRVTLRCSPRSGDLSVYWYQQSLDQGLQFLIQYYNGEERAKGNILERFSAQQFPDLHSELNLSSLELGDSALYFCASSVSVRGVSGDNEQFFGPGTRLTVL.

The V call is TRBV5-6, the J call TRBJ2-4; no clear D. The CDR3 runs to 13 residues. Germline-derived CDR1 and CDR2 are SGHDT and YYEEEE. Trimming removed 1 base from V and 4 bases from J, with 6 bases in between. In nucleotides, the CDR3 is TGTGCCAGCAGCTTGCCAGAAAAAAACATTCAGTACTTC. It translates to CASSLPEKNIQYF. The variable domain in full, completed from reference TRBV5-6 and TRBJ2-4, reads DAGVTQSPTHLIKTRGQQVTLRCSPKSGHDTVSWYQQALGQGPQFIFQYYEEEERQRGNFPDRFSGHQFPNYSSELNVNALLLGDSALYLCASSLPEKNIQYFGAGTRLSVL.

The chain is built from TRBV7-9 and TRBJ1-6; the D gene is possibly TRBD1 (6 bases). Between the trimmed V and J ends, which lost 8 bases and 7 bases, there was a span of 9 bases. The germline V gene has CDR1 SEHNR and CDR2 FQNEAQ (reference sequence). The CDR3 consists of 12 residues. CDR3 DNA sequence: TGTGCCAGCGAGGGGGGGAATTCACCCCTCCACTTT. Protein sequence: CASEGGNSPLHF.

The V gene is TRBV7-3, the J gene TRBJ1-1, with TRBD1 matching 7 bases. CDR1 and CDR2 (germline): SGHTA, FQGTGA. V trimming: 5 bases; J trimming: 4 bases; junction bases outside the gene matches: 7. The CDR3 is 14 residues long. In DNA form, the CDR3 reads TGTGCCAGCAGCACCGACAGGGACTCCACTGAAGCTTTCTTT. Its protein product is CASSTDRDSTEAFF.

The chain is built from TRBV9 and TRBJ2-5; no definite D call. Judging by the DNA end, TRBJ2-7 fits better; the J call may be wrong. Germline values: CDR1 SGDLS, CDR2 YYNGEE. The CDR3 has 11 residues. The CDR3 nucleotides read TGTGCCAGCGGCGACTCCTACGAGCAGTACTTC. Protein product: CASGDSYEQYF.

The CDR3, as DNA: TGTGCCAGCAAGTCCGCTGCGGCCAAAAACATTCAGTACTTC. Translated: CASKSAAAKNIQYF. V is TRBV19 and J is TRBJ2-4; D call uncertain. The V and J ends lost 9 bases and 1 base respectively, with 13 bases between them. The CDR3 is made up of 14 amino acids. CDR1 is LNHDA, CDR2 SQIVND, per germline (reference sequence).

The rearrangement uses TRBV6-1 and TRBJ1-5; D remains ambiguous. Germline V gene lookup returns CDR1 MNHNS and CDR2 SASEGT. The CDR3 has 14 residues. V was trimmed by 4 bases and J by 0 bases, leaving 7 bases between them. For the CDR3, the DNA is TGTGCCAGCAGTGTCCTATATAGCAATCAGCCCCAGCATTTT. This sequence encodes CASSVLYSNQPQHF.

The chain carries TRBV6-4 and TRBJ2-1; TRBD2 aligns across 10 bases. Trimming cost V 0 bases and J 8 bases; bases outside gene matches: 7. Per germline, CDR1 MRHNA and CDR2 SNTAGT. This CDR3 is 16 amino acids long. This chain's CDR3 is CASSDSASGSWHEQFF. The CDR3 DNA is TGTGCCAGCAGTGACTCCGCTAGCGGGAGTTGGCATGAGCAGTTCTTC.